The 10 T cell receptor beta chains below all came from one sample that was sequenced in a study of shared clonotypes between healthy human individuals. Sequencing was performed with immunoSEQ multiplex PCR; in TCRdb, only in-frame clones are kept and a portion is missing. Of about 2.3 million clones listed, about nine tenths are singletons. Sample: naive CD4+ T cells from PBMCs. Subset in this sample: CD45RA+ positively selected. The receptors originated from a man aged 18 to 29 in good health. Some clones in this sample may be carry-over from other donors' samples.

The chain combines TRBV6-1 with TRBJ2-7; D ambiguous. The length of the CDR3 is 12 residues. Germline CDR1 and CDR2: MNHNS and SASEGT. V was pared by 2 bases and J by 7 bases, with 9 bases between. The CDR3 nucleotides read TGTGCCAGCAGTGAACGGTGGGGAGAGCAGTACTTC. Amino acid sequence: CASSERWGEQYF.

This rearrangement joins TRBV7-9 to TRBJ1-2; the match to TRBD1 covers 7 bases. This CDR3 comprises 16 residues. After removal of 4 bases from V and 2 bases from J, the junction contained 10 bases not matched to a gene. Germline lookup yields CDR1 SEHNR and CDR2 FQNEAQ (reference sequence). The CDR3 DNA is TGTGCCAGCAGCTCAATACAGGGGCCGGCAAACTATGGCTACACCTTC. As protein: CASSSIQGPANYGYTF.

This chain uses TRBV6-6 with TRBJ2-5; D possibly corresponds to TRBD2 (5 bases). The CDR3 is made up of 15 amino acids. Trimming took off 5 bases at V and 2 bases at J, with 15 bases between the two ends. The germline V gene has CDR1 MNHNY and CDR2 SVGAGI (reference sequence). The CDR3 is CASSRRTGGQETQYF. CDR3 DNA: TGTGCCAGCAGTCGCCGGACCGGCGGGCAAGAGACCCAGTACTTC.

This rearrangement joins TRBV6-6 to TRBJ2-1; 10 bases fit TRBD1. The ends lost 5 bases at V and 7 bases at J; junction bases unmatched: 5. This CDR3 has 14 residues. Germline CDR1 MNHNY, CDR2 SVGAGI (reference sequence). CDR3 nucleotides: TGTGCCAGCAGTCGACAGGGGGCATGGAATGAGCAGTTCTTC. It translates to CASSRQGAWNEQFF.

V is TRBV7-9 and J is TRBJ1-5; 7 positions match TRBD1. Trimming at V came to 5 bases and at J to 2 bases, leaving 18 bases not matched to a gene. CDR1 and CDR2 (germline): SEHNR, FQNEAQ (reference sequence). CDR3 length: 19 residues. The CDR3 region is CASSIRQGLIKGGNQPQHF. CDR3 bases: TGTGCCAGCAGCATACGACAGGGTCTGATCAAAGGGGGCAATCAGCCCCAGCATTTT.

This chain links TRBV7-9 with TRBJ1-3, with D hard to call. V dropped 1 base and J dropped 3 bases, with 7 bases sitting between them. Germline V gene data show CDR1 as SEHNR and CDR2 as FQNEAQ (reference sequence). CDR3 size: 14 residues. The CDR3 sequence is CASSLGVVGNTIYF. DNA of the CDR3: TGTGCCAGCAGCTTAGGAGTTGTTGGAAACACCATATATTTT.

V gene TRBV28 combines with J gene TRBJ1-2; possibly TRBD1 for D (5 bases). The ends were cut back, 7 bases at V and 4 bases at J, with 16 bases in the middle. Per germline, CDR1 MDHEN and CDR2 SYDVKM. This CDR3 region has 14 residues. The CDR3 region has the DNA TGTGCCAGCACCTCGTGGGGGGAGGGCTATGGCTACACCTTC. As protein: CASTSWGEGYGYTF.

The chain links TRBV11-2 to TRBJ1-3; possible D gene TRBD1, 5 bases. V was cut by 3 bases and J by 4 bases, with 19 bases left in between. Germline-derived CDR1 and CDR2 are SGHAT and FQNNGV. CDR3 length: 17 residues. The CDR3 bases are TGTGCCAGCAGCTTCCCCCATCTGGGGCTAGGCGGAAACACCATATATTTT. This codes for CASSFPHLGLGGNTIYF.

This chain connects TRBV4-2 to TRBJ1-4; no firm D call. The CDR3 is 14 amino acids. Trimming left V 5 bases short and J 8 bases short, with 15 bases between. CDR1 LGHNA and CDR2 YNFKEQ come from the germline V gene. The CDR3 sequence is CASSDLALSEKLFF. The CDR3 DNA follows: TGTGCCAGCAGCGATTTGGCATTATCGGAAAAACTGTTTTTT.

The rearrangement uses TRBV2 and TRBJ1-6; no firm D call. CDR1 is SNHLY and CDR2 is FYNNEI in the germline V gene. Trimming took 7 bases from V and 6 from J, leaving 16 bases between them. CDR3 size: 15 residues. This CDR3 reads CASKVDGVGNSPLHF. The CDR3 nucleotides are TGTGCCAGCAAAGTTGACGGGGTAGGTAATTCACCCCTCCACTTT.